Listed below are T cell receptor beta chains from one sample, sequenced in a study of human T cells and chemical hapten exposure. TCRdb ran MiXCR on the RACE reads and lists one entry per CDR3 protein. The sample holds approximately 97,000 distinct CDR3 sequences, 25% to 35% seen once. Sequencing used whole blood, obtained in connection with sensitization to the hapten diphenylcyclopropenone (DPC). These receptors came from a man aged 40-50 years with alopecia areata. Some clones in this sample may be carry-over from other donors' samples. CDR3s include the opening cysteine and the closing phenylalanine or tryptophan. Each record gives: D gene, J gene, clone size, V gene, CDR3 protein, CDR3 DNA. A D gene is named only where the DNA matches it firmly. Clone size, where shown, is once, few, many, or a class for clones that have expanded.

TRBD2,TRBJ2-3,-,TRBV6-2/TRBV6-3,CASSFSGTFPDTQYF,TGTGCCAGCAGTTTTAGCGGGACTTTTCCGGATACGCAGTATTTT
-,TRBJ2-7,once,TRBV27,CASSTAGFKNEQYF,TGTGCCAGCAGTACCGCAGGGTTCAAGAACGAGCAGTACTTC
-,TRBJ2-6,few,TRBV6-5,CASSYSIRGSGANVLTF,TGTGCCAGCAGTTACTCGATTCGGGGTTCCGGGGCCAACGTCCTGACTTTC
-,TRBJ1-2,few,TRBV3-1,CASSHYPSGKGRSFGYGYTF,TGTGCCAGCAGCCACTACCCCTCCGGGAAGGGAAGGTCCTTCGGCTATGGCTACACCTTC
TRBD2,TRBJ2-1,few,TRBV6-1,CASSVSSGSRYNEQFF,TGTGCCAGCAGTGTTTCCAGCGGGAGCCGCTACAATGAGCAGTTCTTC
-,TRBJ1-1,-,TRBV27,CASSPGVLVTEAFF,TGTGCCAGCAGCCCGGGGGTTTTGGTCACTGAAGCTTTCTTT
TRBD1,TRBJ1-3,-,TRBV18,CASSPFQGDTYSGNTIYF,TGTGCCAGCTCACCCTTCCAGGGGGACACTTACTCTGGAAACACCATATATTTT
-,TRBJ2-2,few,TRBV3-1,CASSQDLLANTGELFF,TGTGCCAGCAGCCAAGACCTTTTAGCGAACACCGGGGAGCTGTTTTTT
-,TRBJ2-7,once,TRBV6-5,CASSFKRNSYEQYF,TGTGCCAGCAGTTTTAAGCGGAACTCCTACGAGCAGTACTTC
-,TRBJ1-3,few,TRBV28,CASIANGNTIYF,TGTGCCAGCATCGCGAACGGAAACACCATATATTTT
-,TRBJ2-7,-,TRBV12-3/TRBV12-4,CASSLADSYEQYF,TGTGCCAGCAGTTTGGCCGACTCCTACGAGCAGTACTTC
-,TRBJ2-2,-,TRBV10-2,CASSELQGGTGELFF,TGCGCCAGCAGTGAGTTGCAGGGTGGCACCGGGGAGCTGTTTTTT
TRBD2,TRBJ2-1,few,TRBV19,CASSGTSGRGGEQFF,TGTGCCAGTAGCGGGACTAGCGGGAGAGGTGGTGAGCAGTTCTTC
-,TRBJ2-6,few,TRBV7-8,CASSSPDGGPGANVLTF,TGTGCCAGCAGCTCGCCGGACGGGGGCCCTGGGGCCAACGTCCTGACTTTC
-,TRBJ1-5,-,TRBV20-1,CSASTGSQPQHF,TGCAGTGCTAGCACCGGGAGTCAGCCCCAGCATTTT
-,TRBJ2-5,-,TRBV1,CTSSQFPTAGSQGTQYF,TGCACCAGCAGCCAATTCCCGACGGCAGGGTCACAGGGGACCCAGTACTTC
-,TRBJ2-2,-,TRBV3-1,CASSPPSGELFF,TGTGCCAGCAGCCCCCCCAGCGGGGAGCTGTTTTTT
-,TRBJ2-1,-,TRBV3-1,CASSQARQENSYNEQFF,TGTGCCAGCAGCCAAGCCCGACAGGAGAACTCCTACAATGAGCAGTTCTTC
-,TRBJ2-1,-,TRBV9,CASSPATWTGNELAGSNEQFF,TGTGCCAGCAGCCCAGCGACGTGGACAGGGAATGAACTAGCGGGTTCCAATGAGCAGTTCTTC
-,TRBJ1-6,-,TRBV28,CASSLEGGYNSPLHF,TGTGCCAGCAGTTTAGAGGGGGGCTATAATTCACCCCTCCACTTT